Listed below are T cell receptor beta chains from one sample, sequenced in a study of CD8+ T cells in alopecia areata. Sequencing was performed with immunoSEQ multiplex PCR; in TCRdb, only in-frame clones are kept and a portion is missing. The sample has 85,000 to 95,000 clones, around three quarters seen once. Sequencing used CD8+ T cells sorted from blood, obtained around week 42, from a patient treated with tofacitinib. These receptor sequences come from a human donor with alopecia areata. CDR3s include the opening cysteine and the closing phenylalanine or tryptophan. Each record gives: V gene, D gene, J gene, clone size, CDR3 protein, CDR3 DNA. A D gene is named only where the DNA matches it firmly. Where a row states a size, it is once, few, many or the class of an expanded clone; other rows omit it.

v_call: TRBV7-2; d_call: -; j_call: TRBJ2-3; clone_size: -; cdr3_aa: CASSLGRTAETADTQYF; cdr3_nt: TGTGCCAGCAGCTTAGGTCGGACAGCCGAAACGGCAGATACGCAGTATTTT
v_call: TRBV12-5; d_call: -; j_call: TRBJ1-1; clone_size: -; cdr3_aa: CASGLPRLEAFF; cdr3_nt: TGTGCTAGTGGTTTGCCTCGGCTTGAAGCTTTCTTT
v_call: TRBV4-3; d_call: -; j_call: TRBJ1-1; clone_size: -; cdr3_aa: CASSQDRGRTEAFF; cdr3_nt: TGCGCCAGCAGCCAAGACAGGGGTAGGACTGAAGCTTTCTTT
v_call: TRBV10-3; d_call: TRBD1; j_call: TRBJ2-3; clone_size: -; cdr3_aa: CAIRDRIDTQYF; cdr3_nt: TGTGCCATCAGGGACAGGATAGATACGCAGTATTTT
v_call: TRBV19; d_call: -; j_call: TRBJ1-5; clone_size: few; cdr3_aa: CASSIGDTANQPQHF; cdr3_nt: TGTGCCAGTAGTATAGGGGACACCGCCAATCAGCCCCAGCATTTT
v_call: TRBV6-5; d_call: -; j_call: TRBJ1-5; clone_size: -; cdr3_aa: CATTPKGNQPQHF; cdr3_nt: TGTGCAACTACTCCCAAGGGCAATCAGCCCCAGCATTTT
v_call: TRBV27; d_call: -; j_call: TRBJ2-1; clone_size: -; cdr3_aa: CASSSTHEQFF; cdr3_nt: TGTGCCAGCAGTTCGACCCACGAGCAGTTCTTC
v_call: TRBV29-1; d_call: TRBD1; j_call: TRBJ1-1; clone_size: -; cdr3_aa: CSVPRGQGAAFF; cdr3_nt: TGCAGCGTTCCCAGGGGGCAAGGCGCAGCTTTCTTT
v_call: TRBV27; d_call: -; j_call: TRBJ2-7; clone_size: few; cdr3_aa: CASSIPGRAGEQYF; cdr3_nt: TGTGCCAGCAGTATACCCGGCAGGGCGGGCGAGCAGTACTTC
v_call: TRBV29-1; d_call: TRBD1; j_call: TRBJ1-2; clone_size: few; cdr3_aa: CSVDRDRVLTF; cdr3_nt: TGCAGCGTTGACCGGGACAGGGTATTAACCTTC
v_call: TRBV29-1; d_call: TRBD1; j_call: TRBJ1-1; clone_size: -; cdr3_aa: CSALDREFTEAFF; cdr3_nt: TGCAGCGCACTCGACAGGGAATTTACTGAAGCTTTCTTT
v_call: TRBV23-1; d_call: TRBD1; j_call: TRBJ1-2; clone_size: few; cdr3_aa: CASSQSTGGAANYGYTF; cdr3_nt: TGCGCCAGCAGTCAATCGACAGGGGGTGCAGCTAACTATGGCTACACCTTC
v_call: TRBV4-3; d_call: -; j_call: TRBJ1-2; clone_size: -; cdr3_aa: CASSQEESGSYGYTF; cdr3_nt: TGCGCCAGCAGCCAAGAGGAGTCAGGGTCCTATGGCTACACCTTC
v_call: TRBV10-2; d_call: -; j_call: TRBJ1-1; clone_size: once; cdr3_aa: CASSDGGSTEAFF; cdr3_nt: TGCGCCAGCAGTGACGGGGGATCCACTGAAGCTTTCTTT
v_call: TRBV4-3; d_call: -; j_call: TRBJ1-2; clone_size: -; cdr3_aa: CASSQDRSAYYGYTF; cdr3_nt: TGCGCCAGCAGCCAAGATAGAAGCGCATACTATGGCTACACCTTC
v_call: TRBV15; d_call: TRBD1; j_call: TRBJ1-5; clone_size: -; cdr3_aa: CATSRGQGEDQPQHF; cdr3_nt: TGTGCCACCAGCAGGGGACAGGGGGAGGATCAGCCCCAGCATTTT
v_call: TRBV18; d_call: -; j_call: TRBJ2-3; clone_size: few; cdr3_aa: CASSCSTDTQYF; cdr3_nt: TGTGCCAGCTCATGTAGCACAGATACGCAGTATTTT
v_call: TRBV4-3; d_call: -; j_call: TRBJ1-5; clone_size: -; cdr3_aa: CASSQTIDRDQPQHF; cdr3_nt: TGCGCCAGCAGCCAAACCATTGACAGAGATCAGCCCCAGCATTTT
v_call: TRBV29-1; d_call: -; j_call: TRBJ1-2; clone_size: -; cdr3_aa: CSVEGPVGQVGNYGYTF; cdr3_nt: TGCAGCGTTGAAGGCCCGGTCGGGCAGGTTGGCAACTATGGCTACACCTTC
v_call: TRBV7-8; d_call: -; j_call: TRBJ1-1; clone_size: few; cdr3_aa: CASSPNRNTEAFF; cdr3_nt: TGTGCCAGCAGCCCTAATAGGAACACTGAAGCTTTCTTT
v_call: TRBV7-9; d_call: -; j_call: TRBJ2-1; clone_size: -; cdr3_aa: CASSLAGAGTNNEQFF; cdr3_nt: TGTGCCAGCAGCTTAGCGGGTGCGGGGACGAACAATGAGCAGTTCTTC
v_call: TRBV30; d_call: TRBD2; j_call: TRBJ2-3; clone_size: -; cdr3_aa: CACQPSGGADTQYF; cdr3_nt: TGTGCCTGCCAACCTAGCGGGGGGGCGGATACGCAGTATTTT
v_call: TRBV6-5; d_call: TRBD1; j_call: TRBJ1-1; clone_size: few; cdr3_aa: CASSQGDVTEAFF; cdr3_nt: TGTGCCAGCAGTCAGGGGGATGTTACTGAAGCTTTCTTT
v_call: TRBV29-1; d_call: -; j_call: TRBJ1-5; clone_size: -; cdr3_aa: CSGWITGQPQHF; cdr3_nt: TGCAGCGGGTGGATCACTGGGCAGCCCCAGCATTTT
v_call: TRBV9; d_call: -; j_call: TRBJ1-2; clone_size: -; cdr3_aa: CASSSNEGFGGYTF; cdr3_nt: TGTGCCAGCAGCTCAAACGAGGGGTTTGGGGGCTACACCTTC
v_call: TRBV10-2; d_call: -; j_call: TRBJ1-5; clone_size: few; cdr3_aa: CASSESNQPQHF; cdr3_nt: TGCGCCAGCAGTGAGAGTAATCAGCCCCAGCATTTT
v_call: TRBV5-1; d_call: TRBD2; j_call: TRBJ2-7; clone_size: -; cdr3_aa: CASSASGDPGYEQYF; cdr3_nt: TGCGCCAGCTCGGCTAGCGGGGACCCGGGCTACGAGCAGTACTTC
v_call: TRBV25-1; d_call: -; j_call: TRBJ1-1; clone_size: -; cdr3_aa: CASSVAGRTEAFF; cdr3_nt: TGTGCCAGCAGTGTGGCAGGGCGCACTGAAGCTTTCTTT
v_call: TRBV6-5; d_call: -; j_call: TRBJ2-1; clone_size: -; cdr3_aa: CAASSRAYNEQFF; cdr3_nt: TGTGCCGCATCGTCGCGAGCCTACAATGAGCAGTTCTTC
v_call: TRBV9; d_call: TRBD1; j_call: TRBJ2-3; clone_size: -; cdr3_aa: CASSVVEGAGDTQYF; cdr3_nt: TGTGCCAGCAGCGTAGTTGAGGGGGCGGGAGATACGCAGTATTTT
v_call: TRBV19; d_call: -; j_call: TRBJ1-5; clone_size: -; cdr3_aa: CATLPGFNQPQHF; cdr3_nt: TGTGCCACCTTGCCGGGGTTTAATCAGCCCCAGCATTTT
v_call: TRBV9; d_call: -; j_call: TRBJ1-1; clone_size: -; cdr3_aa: CASSGARNTEAFF; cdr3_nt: TGTGCCAGCAGCGGAGCAAGAAACACTGAAGCTTTCTTT
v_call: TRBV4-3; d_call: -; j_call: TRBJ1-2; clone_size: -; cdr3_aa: CASSHGAGFYTF; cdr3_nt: TGCGCCAGCAGCCACGGAGCAGGCTTCTACACCTTC
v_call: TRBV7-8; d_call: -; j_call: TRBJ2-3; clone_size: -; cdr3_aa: CASSLGAGASTDTQYF; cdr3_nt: TGTGCCAGCAGCTTAGGGGCAGGGGCCAGCACAGATACGCAGTATTTT
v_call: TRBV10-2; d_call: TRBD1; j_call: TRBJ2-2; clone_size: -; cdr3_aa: CASSAGGSTGELFF; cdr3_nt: TGCGCCAGCAGTGCAGGGGGCAGCACCGGGGAGCTGTTTTTT
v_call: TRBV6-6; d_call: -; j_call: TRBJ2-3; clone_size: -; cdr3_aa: CATLRGGTDTQYF; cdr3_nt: TGTGCCACCCTCCGGGGCGGTACAGATACGCAGTATTTT
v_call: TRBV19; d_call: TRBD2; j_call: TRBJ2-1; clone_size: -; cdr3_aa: CASSDSGGMNEQFF; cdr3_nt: TGTGCCAGTAGTGATAGCGGGGGTATGAATGAGCAGTTCTTC
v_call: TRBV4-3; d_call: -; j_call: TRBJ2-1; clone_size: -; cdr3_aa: CASSQAGGNEQFF; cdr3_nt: TGCGCCAGCAGCCAAGCAGGGGGGAATGAGCAGTTCTTC
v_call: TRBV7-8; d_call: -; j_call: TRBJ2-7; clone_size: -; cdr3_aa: CASSLALVGSRVDYDEQYF; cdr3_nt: TGTGCCAGCAGCTTAGCGCTTGTGGGTAGCCGGGTCGACTACGACGAGCAGTACTTC
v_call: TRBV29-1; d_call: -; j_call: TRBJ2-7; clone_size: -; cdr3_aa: CSVEENYEQYF; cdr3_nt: TGCAGCGTTGAGGAGAATTACGAGCAGTACTTC
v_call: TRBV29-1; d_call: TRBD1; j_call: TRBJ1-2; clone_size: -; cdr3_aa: CSVEGRTGSVAVYGYTF; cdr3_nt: TGCAGCGTTGAAGGAAGGACAGGGTCCGTCGCTGTCTATGGCTACACCTTC
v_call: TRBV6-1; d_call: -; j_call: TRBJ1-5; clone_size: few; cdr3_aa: CASSEWGNQPQHF; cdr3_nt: TGTGCCAGCAGTGAATGGGGTAATCAGCCCCAGCATTTT
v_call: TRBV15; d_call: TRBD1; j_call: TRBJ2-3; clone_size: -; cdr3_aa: CATSSRDRGTDTQYF; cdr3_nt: TGTGCCACCAGCAGTAGGGACAGGGGCACAGATACGCAGTATTTT
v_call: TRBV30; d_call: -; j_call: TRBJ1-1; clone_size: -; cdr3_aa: CAWSLTGTDQAFF; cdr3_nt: TGTGCCTGGAGTTTAACCGGGACTGACCAAGCTTTCTTT
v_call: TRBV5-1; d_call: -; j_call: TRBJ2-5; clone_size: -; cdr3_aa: CASTFAGYGGETQYF; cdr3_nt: TGCGCCAGCACCTTTGCAGGGTACGGTGGAGAGACCCAGTACTTC
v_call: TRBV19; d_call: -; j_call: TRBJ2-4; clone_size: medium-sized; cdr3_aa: CASSLGKNIQYF; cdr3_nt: TGTGCCAGTAGCCTAGGCAAAAACATTCAGTACTTC
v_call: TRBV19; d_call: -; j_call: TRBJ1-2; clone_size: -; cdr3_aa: CASSIGSAEDYGYTF; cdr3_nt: TGTGCCAGTAGTATAGGTTCGGCGGAGGACTATGGCTACACCTTC
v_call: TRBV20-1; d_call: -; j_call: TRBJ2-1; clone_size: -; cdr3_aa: CSASDYLDQFF; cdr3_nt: TGCAGTGCTAGCGATTACTTAGACCAGTTCTTC
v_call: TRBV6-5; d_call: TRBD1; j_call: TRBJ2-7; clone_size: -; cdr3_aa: CASTPGQGAYEQYF; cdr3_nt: TGTGCCAGCACCCCAGGACAGGGGGCCTACGAGCAGTACTTC